These 9 T cell receptor beta chains originate from one sample sequenced in a study of identical twins. MiXCR, run by TCRdb on the 5' RACE reads, gives a single entry per CDR3 protein. The sample contains over 500,000 distinct CDR3 sequences, around 20% of which appear only once. This sample also belongs to another study, concerning T cells expressing NK-cell markers.

What was sequenced was CD4+ T cells sorted from blood. The receptors originated from a woman in her late teens or twenties in good health.

The chain is built from TRBV9 and TRBJ2-7, with TRBD2 matching over 8 bases. With V trimmed by 0 bases and J by 6 bases, 14 bases remained unmatched. Germline V CDR1 and CDR2: SGDLS, YYNGEE. CDR3 length: 17 amino acids. The CDR3 DNA reads TGTGCCAGCAGCGTAGGTGGGGGAGCGGGAGCTCTTGGCGAGCAGTACTTC. Translating it yields CASSVGGGAGALGEQYF.

The chain is built from TRBV5-4 and TRBJ2-1; D is possibly TRBD2 (5 bases). Germline V gives CDR1 SGHNT, CDR2 YYREEE (reference sequence). CDR3 length equals 12 residues. V gave up 6 bases and J gave up 9 bases, with 13 bases separating them. CDR3: CASNRFGGEQFF. CDR3 DNA: TGTGCCAGCAACCGATTTGGAGGTGAGCAGTTCTTC.

This clonotype has more than one count but fewer than ten. The chain links TRBV20-1 to TRBJ2-7; tentatively, D is TRBD2 (5 bases). Germline V CDR1 and CDR2: DFQATT, SNEGSKA (reference sequence). This CDR3 has 13 amino acids. Deletions cut 6 bases from V and 0 bases from J, with 12 bases between. The CDR3 region is CSAWRRVSYEQYF. DNA for the CDR3: TGCAGTGCGTGGAGGCGGGTCTCCTACGAGCAGTACTTC.

The J gene is TRBJ2-2, the V gene TRBV6-1, with D perhaps matching TRBD2 (5 bases). In germline, CDR1 is MNHNS, CDR2 SASEGT. The CDR3 has 16 amino acids. The V end lost 7 bases, the J end lost 6 bases, and 21 bases lay between the germline ends. The CDR3 is CASNPMGFRGAGELFF. DNA of the CDR3: TGTGCCAGCAACCCAATGGGATTCCGGGGTGCCGGGGAGCTGTTTTTT.

The CDR3 here is CASSTGPQIQETQYF. For the CDR3, the DNA is TGCGCCAGCAGCACGGGACCGCAAATCCAAGAGACCCAGTACTTC. The J gene is TRBJ2-5, the V gene TRBV5-1; TRBD1 or TRBD2 may be the D gene (5 bases each). V lost 4 bases and J 1 base, leaving 14 bases between the germline ends. There are 15 residues in the CDR3. Per the germline V gene, CDR1 is SGHRS and CDR2 is YFSETQ.

The chain is built from TRBV11-3 and TRBJ2-2; D unclear. This CDR3 is 15 amino acids long. Germline V gene sequence: CDR1 SGHNT, CDR2 YENEEA. The V and J ends lost 5 bases and 0 bases respectively, with 10 bases between them. CDR3 DNA sequence: TGTGCCAGCAGCCCGCAAGGCCCGAACACCGGGGAGCTGTTTTTT. Translated: CASSPQGPNTGELFF.

The J gene is TRBJ2-3, the V gene TRBV20-1; 7 nucleotides agree with TRBD2. Germline CDR1 and CDR2: DFQATT and SNEGSKA (reference sequence). The CDR3 is made up of 15 amino acids. V was clipped by 6 bases and J by 6 bases; unmatched bases: 15. The CDR3 bases are TGCAGTGCCCCTGGGGGAGGGGCAGCGGGGGATACGCAGTATTTT. Residues: CSAPGGGAAGDTQYF.

The V call is TRBV19, the J call TRBJ2-1; 13 bases agree with TRBD2. The CDR3 runs to 17 residues. Trimming took 7 bases from V and 0 from J; bases not matched to a gene: 6. CDR1 is LNHDA, CDR2 SQIVND, per germline (reference sequence). The CDR3 loop reads CASTPRLAGGSYNEQFF. DNA for the CDR3: TGTGCCAGTACCCCTCGACTAGCGGGAGGCTCCTACAATGAGCAGTTCTTC.

This clonotype was picked up many times. The chain has TRBV12-3 or TRBV12-4 and TRBJ2-1; 9 bases line up with TRBD2. CDR3 size: 15 residues. With V trimmed by 6 bases and J by 9 bases, 12 bases remained unmatched. The CDR3 region is CASSHGLAITSEQFF. The CDR3, as DNA: TGTGCCAGCAGCCATGGACTAGCGATAACCAGTGAGCAGTTCTTC.